The 12 T cell receptor beta chains in this list originate from one sample, sequenced in a study of T cell responses to AZD1222 COVID-19 vaccine. Produced via immunoSEQ multiplex PCR; TCRdb's table is partial and in-frame only. The sample contains 150,000 to 200,000 clones, over 85% of which appear only once. This sample comprised peripheral blood, obtained on day 0 of AZD1222 vaccination. Every receptor here comes from an adult in good health.

The gene calls are TRBV5-6 and TRBJ1-2; D is uncertain. Per germline, CDR1 SGHDT and CDR2 YYEEEE. CDR3 length: 14 amino acids. Trimming stripped 0 bases from V and 8 bases from J, with 14 bases between. The CDR3 DNA is TGTGCCAGCAGCTTGGAGCCGGATGACGGCGGCTACACCTTC. It is translated as CASSLEPDDGGYTF.

The CDR3 region has the DNA TGCGCCAGCAGCGGAAGTGGTTCTGGAAACACCATATATTTT. Protein: CASSGSGSGNTIYF. The V call is TRBV5-1, the J call TRBJ1-3; D not resolved. The CDR3 contains 14 residues. Trimming took 4 bases from V and 1 from J, leaving 9 bases between them. Germline V gene sequence: CDR1 SGHRS, CDR2 YFSETQ.

The chain links TRBV29-1 to TRBJ1-2; D not certain. V lost 0 bases to trimming and J lost 8 bases, with 13 bases between them. The CDR3 has 13 residues. CDR1 SQVTM and CDR2 ANQGSEA come from the germline V gene. The DNA for the CDR3 is TGCAGCGTTGAAGAGGGTAGGGAAGACGGCTACACCTTC. This encodes CSVEEGREDGYTF.

The V gene is TRBV3-1 (or the pseudogene TRBV3-2), the J gene TRBJ1-2; 7 bases map to TRBD1. Unmatched junction bases numbered 6, after V lost 5 bases and J lost 6 bases. Per germline, CDR1 LGHDT and CDR2 YNNKEL (reference sequence). The CDR3 loop spans 13 amino acids. The CDR3 region is CASSDRTGHGYTF. CDR3 nucleotides: TGTGCCAGCAGCGATCGGACAGGTCATGGCTACACCTTC.

This clone was seen more than once but under ten times. The rearrangement joins TRBV4-2 to TRBJ2-2, with TRBD2 matching 9 bases. Per germline, CDR1 LGHNA and CDR2 YNFKEQ. The CDR3 contains 16 residues. With 4 bases clipped from V and 8 bases from J, the junction kept 11 bases outside the gene matches. The CDR3 DNA follows: TGTGCCAGCAGCCCACCTAGCGGGGTCAGGGAAGGGGAGCTGTTTTTT. Translation gives CASSPPSGVREGELFF.

A single count supports this clone. The chain combines TRBV11-3 with TRBJ2-3, with 10 bases matching TRBD1. This CDR3 has 17 residues. The V gene's germline CDR1 is SGHNT and CDR2 YENEEA. The ends lost 5 bases at V and 3 bases at J; junction bases unmatched: 11. The CDR3 DNA sequence: TGTGCCAGCAGCCACTCTCCCGGGACAGGGGATACAGATACGCAGTATTTT. Protein product: CASSHSPGTGDTDTQYF.

Judged by abundance, this clone is medium-sized. V usage is TRBV27 and J usage is TRBJ2-1, with D hard to call. The germline gives CDR1 MNHEY, CDR2 SMNVEV (reference sequence). This CDR3 region has 16 residues. V dropped 0 bases and J dropped 4 bases, with 13 bases sitting between them. The CDR3 protein is CASSLSSARLYNEQFF. The DNA for the CDR3 is TGTGCCAGCAGTTTATCCAGCGCCAGGCTTTACAATGAGCAGTTCTTC.

This chain links TRBV14 with TRBJ2-2; 7 positions agree with TRBD2. The CDR3 contains 15 residues. The germline gives CDR1 SGHDN, CDR2 FVKESK. V lost 7 bases and J lost 5; bases outside the gene matches: 10. CDR3 protein: CASTVGGGPTGELFF. CDR3 bases: TGTGCCAGCACAGTGGGGGGAGGGCCTACCGGGGAGCTGTTTTTT.

The rearrangement links TRBV9 to TRBJ2-7; no firm D call. Trimming removed 0 bases from V and 5 bases from J, with 15 bases in between. The germline V gene encodes CDR1 SGDLS and CDR2 YYNGEE. The CDR3 contains 15 residues. CDR3 sequence reads: CASSVGRAGRHEQYF. The CDR3 DNA follows: TGTGCCAGCAGCGTAGGCAGAGCAGGTCGACACGAGCAGTACTTC.

This chain joins TRBV7-6 and TRBJ1-3; the D is unclear. Trimming shortened V by 5 bases and J by 0 bases, and 14 bases separated the two germline ends. The CDR3 sequence is 16 residues long. CDR1 is SGHVS and CDR2 is FNYEAQ in the germline V gene. Here the CDR3 reads CASSPSGPLSGNTIYF. DNA for the CDR3: TGTGCCAGCAGCCCTAGCGGGCCCCTCTCTGGAAACACCATATATTTT.

This chain uses TRBV15 with TRBJ1-5; D uncertain. Germline V gives CDR1 LNHNV, CDR2 YYDKDF (reference sequence). Trimming took 6 bases from V and 1 from J, leaving 13 bases between them. The CDR3 spans 15 residues. The CDR3 region is CATSQRDLSNQPQHF. Written as DNA, the CDR3 is TGTGCCACCAGTCAAAGAGACCTGAGCAATCAGCCCCAGCATTTT.

The J gene is TRBJ2-2, the V gene TRBV5-6; 9 bases fit TRBD2. The J segment lost 7 bases and the V segment lost 0 bases, leaving 7 bases of the junction unmatched. This CDR3 is 16 amino acids long. The germline gives CDR1 SGHDT, CDR2 YYEEEE. The CDR3 region has the DNA TGTGCCAGCAGCTTGGCGGCGGGAGGGCTGCACGGGGAGCTGTTTTTT. Translation: CASSLAAGGLHGELFF.